These T cell receptor beta chains were read from a single sample in a study of shared clonotypes between healthy human individuals. Repertoires were generated with immunoSEQ multiplex PCR, while TCRdb's copy carries only in-frame clones and drops some. Of some 790,000 clones listed, roughly 72% were seen once; the top ten hold roughly 1.8%. The sample taken for sequencing was memory CD4+ T cells sorted from blood. Receptors originate from a woman in her thirties in good health. Both conserved end residues are part of each CDR3. D genes are given only for firm matches. Size is omitted from some rows. Given values are once, few, many or a class for expanded clones.

j_call | clone_size | d_call | v_call | cdr3_aa | cdr3_nt
TRBJ1-2 | NA | NA | TRBV19 | CASSIDGQSSYGYTF | TGTGCCAGTAGTATAGACGGCCAGTCCTCCTATGGCTACACCTTT
TRBJ2-6 | NA | NA | TRBV6-6 | CASSFQGTGANVLTF | TGTGCCAGCAGTTTCCAGGGTACTGGGGCCAACGTCCTGACTTTC
TRBJ1-5 | NA | TRBD1 | TRBV6-5 | CASSSGQGSQPQHF | TGTGCCAGCAGTTCGGGACAGGGAAGTCAGCCCCAGCATTTT
TRBJ1-4 | NA | NA | TRBV7-9 | CASSLAWSFEKLFF | TGTGCCAGCAGCTTAGCGTGGTCCTTTGAAAAACTGTTTTTT
TRBJ1-4 | NA | NA | TRBV7-9 | CASSLSVGEKLFF | TGTGCCAGCAGCCTATCGGTGGGTGAAAAACTGTTTTTT
TRBJ2-5 | NA | NA | TRBV7-2 | CASSSWEGRETQYF | TGTGCCAGCAGCTCATGGGAAGGACGAGAGACCCAGTACTTC
TRBJ2-1 | once | NA | TRBV19 | CASVNDGGVLTEQFF | TGTGCCAGTGTGAACGACGGGGGAGTATTAACTGAGCAGTTCTTC
TRBJ1-1 | NA | NA | TRBV5-5 | CASSLDMPRGRPVNTEAFF | TGTGCCAGCAGCTTGGATATGCCGCGGGGGCGCCCGGTGAACACTGAAGCTTTCTTT
TRBJ2-7 | NA | TRBD1 | TRBV28 | CASSLRDRGSYEQYF | TGTGCCAGCAGTTTACGGGACAGGGGATCCTACGAGCAGTACTTC
TRBJ2-2 | NA | NA | TRBV6-5 | CASSGQGLNTGELFF | TGTGCCAGCAGTGGTCAGGGACTGAACACCGGGGAGCTGTTTTTT
TRBJ2-1 | NA | TRBD1 | TRBV25-1 | CASSETGEQFF | TGTGCCAGCAGTGAGACAGGGGAGCAGTTCTTC
TRBJ2-1 | once | TRBD2 | TRBV6-5 | CASSRTSGSPGGQFF | TGTGCCAGCAGTAGGACTAGCGGGAGCCCAGGGGGGCAGTTCTTC
TRBJ2-7 | once | NA | TRBV28 | CASSSEGPISYEQYF | TGTGCCAGCAGTTCCGAGGGGCCTATCTCCTACGAGCAGTACTTC
TRBJ1-3 | once | NA | TRBV5-1 | CASSTGGVGNTIYF | TGCGCCAGCAGCACCGGGGGGGTTGGAAACACCATATATTTT
TRBJ2-3 | NA | NA | TRBV18 | CASSPSVSVASDTQYF | TGTGCCAGCTCCCCGAGTGTCTCTGTGGCTTCTGATACGCAGTATTTT
TRBJ1-3 | NA | NA | TRBV2 | CASRPEGMAGNTIYF | TGTGCCAGCAGGCCGGAGGGGATGGCTGGAAACACCATATATTTT
TRBJ2-1 | NA | NA | TRBV28 | CASSLVGVEQFF | TGTGCCAGCAGTTTAGTGGGAGTGGAGCAGTTCTTC
TRBJ1-1 | NA | NA | TRBV7-9 | CASSLGHNTEAFF | TGTGCCAGCAGCTTAGGCCATAACACTGAAGCTTTCTTT
TRBJ1-2 | NA | TRBD1 | TRBV18 | CASSLYRGYSAEGYTF | TGTGCCAGCTCACTTTACAGGGGGTACTCGGCGGAAGGCTACACCTTC
TRBJ2-6 | NA | TRBD1 | TRBV19 | CASSTTGGTGANVLTF | TGTGCCAGTAGTACGACAGGGGGCACTGGGGCCAACGTCCTGACTTTC
TRBJ2-2 | NA | NA | TRBV19 | CASSKTDRRQNTGELFF | TGTGCCAGTAGTAAAACCGACAGACGTCAGAACACCGGGGAGCTGTTTTTT
TRBJ1-5 | few | NA | TRBV6-5 | CASSYSGVFNQPQHF | TGTGCCAGCAGTTACTCGGGGGTGTTCAATCAGCCCCAGCATTTT
TRBJ1-2 | NA | NA | TRBV5-6 | CASSPLDSLYGYTF | TGTGCCAGCAGCCCGTTAGACAGTCTCTATGGCTACACCTTC
TRBJ2-2 | NA | NA | TRBV7-6 | CASSLEVSGAGELFF | TGTGCCAGCAGCTTAGAGGTGTCGGGAGCCGGGGAGCTGTTTTTT
TRBJ2-7 | few | NA | TRBV7-2 | CASSTYERTYEQYF | TGTGCCAGCAGTACCTACGAACGAACCTACGAGCAGTACTTC